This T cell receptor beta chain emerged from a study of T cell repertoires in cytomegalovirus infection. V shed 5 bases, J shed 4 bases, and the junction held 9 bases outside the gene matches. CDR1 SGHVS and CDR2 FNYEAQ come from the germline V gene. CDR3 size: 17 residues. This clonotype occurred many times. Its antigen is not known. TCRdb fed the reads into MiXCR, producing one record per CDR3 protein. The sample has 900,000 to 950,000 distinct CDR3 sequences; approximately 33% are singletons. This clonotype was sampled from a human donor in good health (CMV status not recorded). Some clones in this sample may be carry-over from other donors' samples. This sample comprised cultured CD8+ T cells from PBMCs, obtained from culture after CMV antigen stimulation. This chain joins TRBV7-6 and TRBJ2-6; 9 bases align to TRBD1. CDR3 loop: CASSIDRGRSGANVLTF. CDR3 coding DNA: TGTGCCAGCAGCATAGACAGGGGGAGATCGGGGGCCAACGTCCTGACTTTC.